The 5 T cell receptor beta chains below come from one sample, sequenced in a study of OX40 agonist ivuxolimab in advanced cancers. Method: immunoSEQ multiplex PCR; TCRdb's copy keeps in-frame clones and lacks some. In the table there are about 66,000 clones, about nine tenths of which are singletons. Sequences were derived from CD4+ or CD8+ T cells sorted from blood, sampled in a trial of the OX40 agonist ivuxolimab. Source of these receptors: an adult with an advanced solid tumor such as melanoma, head and neck, liver or kidney cancer.

The gene calls are TRBV11-2 and TRBJ2-7, with D unclear. The ends were cut back, 1 base at V and 3 bases at J, with 7 bases in the middle. The germline CDR1 and CDR2 sequences are SGHAT and FQNNGV. This CDR3 comprises 13 residues. The CDR3 here is CASSLVQFYEQYF. The CDR3 DNA reads TGTGCCAGCAGCTTAGTACAGTTCTACGAGCAGTACTTC.

The chain recombines TRBV5-6 with TRBJ1-1, with D perhaps matching TRBD1 (5 bases). CDR3 size: 14 residues. CDR1 and CDR2 from the germline V gene are SGHDT and YYEEEE. Trimming removed 3 bases from V and 1 base from J, with 10 bases in between. CDR3 loop: CASSSGHGNTEAFF. The CDR3 region has the DNA TGTGCCAGCAGCTCCGGACACGGGAACACTGAAGCTTTCTTT.

The rearrangement uses TRBV7-9 and TRBJ2-3; 9 bases agree with TRBD1. The junction had 5 bases not matched to a gene; V was cut back by 4 bases and J by 0 bases. The CDR3 is 16 residues long. The germline gives CDR1 SEHNR, CDR2 FQNEAQ (reference sequence). The CDR3: CASSSGTGSSTDTQYF. Here the CDR3 DNA reads TGTGCCAGCAGCTCCGGGACAGGGTCTAGCACAGATACGCAGTATTTT.

The V gene is TRBV30, the J gene TRBJ2-3, with a possible D match to TRBD1 (5 bases). CDR3 length: 12 amino acids. CDR1 and CDR2 from the germline V gene are GTSNPN and SVGIG (reference sequence). Trimming stripped 3 bases from V and 5 bases from J, with 9 bases between. The CDR3 loop reads CAWSQGLDTQYF. CDR3 nucleotides: TGTGCCTGGAGCCAGGGCTTAGATACGCAGTATTTT. Full variable domain (missing parts from reference TRBV30 and TRBJ2-3): SQTIHQWPATLVQPVGSPLSLECTVEGTSNPNLYWYRQAAGRGLQLLFYSVGIGQISSEVPQNLSASRPQDRQFILSSKKLLLSDSGFYLCAWSQGLDTQYFGPGTRLTVL.

The chain combines TRBV2 with TRBJ2-3; 14 nucleotides match TRBD2. The V segment lost 6 bases and the J segment 5 bases; nucleotides outside the gene matches: 4. Germline values: CDR1 SNHLY, CDR2 FYNNEI. The CDR3 runs to 15 residues. The DNA for the CDR3 is TGTGCCAGCAGAGGACTAGCGGGAGGTCGAGATACGCAGTATTTT. Its protein is CASRGLAGGRDTQYF.